This TCR beta chain was identified during a study of breast tumors, draining lymph nodes, adjacent tissues. TCRdb recomputed calls from the multiplex PCR reads with MiXCR, one row per CDR3 protein. The table has roughly 17,000 distinct CDR3 sequences, over 40% seen once. Remarks on this clonotype: Mismatch with germline at one junction end may stem from a read error.

This CDR3 is 12 amino acids long. Germline V lookup: CDR1 SGHNT, CDR2 YYREEE (reference sequence). Source material: breast tumor tissue. The source of this sequence is a female donor with breast cancer. Some clones in this sample may be carry-over from other donors' samples. The rearrangement joins TRBV5-4 to TRBJ2-3; D is uncertain. The CDR3 loop reads CASSLSTATQYF. The CDR3 DNA reads as TGTGCCAGCAGCTTGTCCACAGCTACGCAGTATTTT.